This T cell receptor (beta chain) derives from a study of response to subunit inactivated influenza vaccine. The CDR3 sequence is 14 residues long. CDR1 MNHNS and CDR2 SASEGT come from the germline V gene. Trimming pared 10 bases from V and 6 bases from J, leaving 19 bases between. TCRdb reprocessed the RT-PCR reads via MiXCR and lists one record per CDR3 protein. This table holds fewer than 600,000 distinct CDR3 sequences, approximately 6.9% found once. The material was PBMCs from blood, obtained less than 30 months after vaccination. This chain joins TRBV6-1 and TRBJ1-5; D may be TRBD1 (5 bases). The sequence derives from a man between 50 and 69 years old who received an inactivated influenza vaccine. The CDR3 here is CATQERAGGQPQHF. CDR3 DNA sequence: TGTGCCACCCAGGAGCGTGCCGGGGGTCAGCCCCAGCATTTT.